The 24 T cell receptor beta chains below were found in one sample sequenced in a study of shared clonotypes between healthy human individuals (dated by TCRdb to the early 2020s). The library relied on the immunoSEQ multiplex PCR assay. Here the immuneACCESS table is served through TCRdb, limited to in-frame sequences with V and J called. Missing clones are a known gap in these copies; in checked studies unresolved V genes cover under half, and the rest lacks a known reason. The sample profile shows about 2 million clones; 95% of them were found once. Of the sample, 0.13% is held by the ten largest clones. The specimen sequenced was naive CD4+ T cells sorted from blood. Sample cell subset or site, as interpreted from the label and publication: CD45RA+ positively selected. The source of these receptors is a young man in good health.

The chain carries TRBV7-2 and TRBJ1-2, with TRBD1 as a possible D gene (6 bases). Germline V gene sequence: CDR1 SGHTA, CDR2 FQGNSA. The CDR3 has 17 residues. Trimming removed 7 bases at V and 4 bases at J, with 25 bases between. For the CDR3, the DNA is TGTGCCAGCACCTCCGGGGGGGGCGGCGGCTTCCGCTATGGCTACACCTTC. It is translated as CASTSGGGGGFRYGYTF.

The rearrangement links TRBV5-8 to TRBJ2-7, with D possibly matching TRBD2 (6 bases). The germline V gene has CDR1 SGHTS and CDR2 YDEGEE. The germline V and J ends were trimmed by 2 bases and 5 bases, with 14 bases remaining between them. This CDR3 region has 14 residues. CDR3 region: CASSFRGRSDEQYF. CDR3 nucleotides: TGTGCCAGCAGCTTTCGGGGGAGAAGCGACGAGCAGTACTTC.

V gene TRBV29-1 combines with J gene TRBJ2-3, with D perhaps TRBD2 (6 bases). CDR3 length equals 15 residues. Germline CDR1 is SQVTM and CDR2 is ANQGSEA. Trimming cost V 5 bases and J 1 base, with 16 bases left between them. CDR3 in DNA: TGCAGCGTTCCCGGAGGGCTAGGAGGCACAGATACGCAGTATTTT. Amino acids: CSVPGGLGGTDTQYF.

The gene calls are TRBV28 and TRBJ2-1, with TRBD2 identical over 8 bases. The length of the CDR3 is 15 residues. Germline values: CDR1 MDHEN, CDR2 SYDVKM. The J segment lost 3 bases and the V segment lost 5 bases, leaving 6 bases of the junction unmatched. The CDR3 reads CASSLSGGNYNEQFF. Here the CDR3 DNA reads TGTGCCAGCAGTCTAAGCGGGGGCAACTACAATGAGCAGTTCTTC.

About this clone: A much bigger clone sits one base away, suggesting this may be a read error. This same CDR3 is encoded by further DNA sequences in the sample. The rearrangement links TRBV6-5 to TRBJ1-1; the D gene is possibly TRBD1 (6 bases). The CDR3 is 13 amino acids. Germline assignment: CDR1 MNHEY and CDR2 SVGAGI. V was pared by 5 bases and J by 0 bases, with 7 bases between. The CDR3 bases are TGTGCCAGCAGTCGACAGGTGAACACTGAAGCTTTCTTT. This encodes CASSRQVNTEAFF.

The V and J genes are TRBV4-3 and TRBJ2-1; D unclear. This CDR3 contains 15 residues. The germline V and J ends were trimmed by 0 bases and 2 bases, with 8 bases remaining between them. CDR1 LGHNA and CDR2 YSLEER come from the germline V gene. As DNA, the CDR3 is TGCGCCAGCAGCCAAGATCGGGCTACCTACAATGAGCAGTTCTTC. This codes for CASSQDRATYNEQFF.

J is TRBJ2-1 and V is TRBV19, with D maybe TRBD1 (5 bases). The CDR3 loop spans 17 amino acids. Per the germline V gene, CDR1 is LNHDA and CDR2 is SQIVND (reference sequence). The V gene lost 2 bases and the J gene lost 4 bases, with 18 bases spanning the gap. CDR3 DNA: TGTGCCAGTAGTATACAGGGAAAAGTTGTGACATACAATGAGCAGTTCTTC. This encodes CASSIQGKVVTYNEQFF.

V and J are TRBV30 and TRBJ2-3; 7 nucleotides align to TRBD2. Germline V gene lookup returns CDR1 GTSNPN and CDR2 SVGIG (reference sequence). The CDR3 sequence is 15 residues long. V dropped 7 bases and J dropped 3; count of bases not matched to a gene: 13. For the CDR3, the DNA is TGTGCCTATACTAGGGCGGGAGCCCTGACAGATACGCAGTATTTT. Translated: CAYTRAGALTDTQYF.

The chain recombines TRBV7-2 with TRBJ2-3, with 9 positions matching TRBD1. The CDR3 covers 15 residues. Trimming removed 5 bases from V and 2 bases from J; junction bases left unmatched: 5. Germline V CDR1 and CDR2: SGHTA, FQGNSA. In DNA form, the CDR3 reads TGTGCCAGCAGCCCAGGGACAGGGTACACAGATACGCAGTATTTT. This translates into CASSPGTGYTDTQYF.

About this clone: The same CDR3 is also encoded by other DNA sequences in this sample. This chain joins TRBV2 and TRBJ1-2, with 8 bases matching TRBD1. The CDR3 runs to 13 residues. CDR1 and CDR2 from the germline V gene are SNHLY and FYNNEI. V lost 8 bases, J lost 2 bases, and 4 bases stayed unmatched. CDR3 coding DNA: TGTGCCAGCTCGGGACAGGCGAACTATGGCTACACCTTC. Protein: CASSGQANYGYTF.

This clone is a singleton in its sample. The chain links TRBV30 to TRBJ1-5; the match to TRBD1 covers 8 bases. The CDR3 loop spans 15 amino acids. Germline values: CDR1 GTSNPN, CDR2 SVGIG (reference sequence). V was pared by 4 bases and J by 2 bases, with 7 bases of the junction left unmatched. CDR3 sequence: CAWNGQGRGNQPQHF. CDR3 bases: TGTGCCTGGAATGGACAGGGTCGGGGCAATCAGCCCCAGCATTTT.

A single count supports this clone. The same CDR3 arises from other DNA sequences in this sample as well. The V call is TRBV9, the J call TRBJ1-3; D is uncertain. V lost 0 bases to trimming and J lost 0 bases, with 7 bases between them. Germline assignment: CDR1 SGDLS and CDR2 YYNGEE. This CDR3 is 15 amino acids long. CDR3 sequence (DNA): TGTGCCAGCAGCGTAGACCCAGCCTCTGGAAACACCATATATTTT. Amino acids: CASSVDPASGNTIYF.

The J gene is TRBJ2-3, the V gene TRBV6-6; unclear D gene. The V and J ends lost 0 bases and 7 bases respectively, with 5 bases between them. This CDR3 is 12 amino acids long. Looked up from germline, CDR1 is MNHNY and CDR2 is SVGAGI (reference sequence). The CDR3 sequence is CASSYSDNTQYF. Here the CDR3 DNA reads TGTGCCAGCAGTTACTCCGATAATACGCAGTATTTT.

This chain links TRBV27 with TRBJ1-5; D possibly corresponds to TRBD1 (5 bases). The CDR3 is 17 residues long. Trimming left V 7 bases short and J 0 bases short, with 19 bases between. Germline CDR1 reads MNHEY; CDR2 reads SMNVEV (reference sequence). For the CDR3, the DNA is TGTGCCAGCACTGAGGGGAGCTGGCAGTATAGCAATCAGCCCCAGCATTTT. Amino acid sequence: CASTEGSWQYSNQPQHF.

This rearrangement joins TRBV19 to TRBJ2-3, with D tentatively TRBD1 (8 bases). The CDR3 contains 14 residues. CDR1 and CDR2 (germline): LNHDA, SQIVND (reference sequence). V dropped 6 bases and J dropped 4 bases, with 14 bases sitting between them. CDR3 nucleotide sequence: TGTGCCAGTAGAAGACAGGGGAGGGCAGATACGCAGTATTTT. Its protein is CASRRQGRADTQYF.

This rearrangement joins TRBV15 to TRBJ2-7, with TRBD1 matching over 12 bases. V gave up 4 bases and J gave up 7 bases; unmatched junction bases: 11. The length of the CDR3 is 16 residues. CDR1 and CDR2 from the germline V gene are LNHNV and YYDKDF (reference sequence). Here the CDR3 DNA reads TGTGCCACCAGCACCCCCGGGACAGGGGGCTTTAGGGAGCAGTACTTC. It translates to CATSTPGTGGFREQYF.

This clone was observed a handful of times. Other nucleotide sequences from this sample produce the same CDR3. The rearrangement uses TRBV5-1 and TRBJ1-4; the D gene is possibly TRBD1 (5 bases). This CDR3 is 14 amino acids long. Germline CDR1 reads SGHRS; CDR2 reads YFSETQ. Trimming removed 0 bases from V and 2 bases from J, with 5 bases in between. The DNA for the CDR3 is TGCGCCAGCAGCTTGGGACAGACTAATGAAAAACTGTTTTTT. Residues: CASSLGQTNEKLFF.

The chain employs TRBV7-2 and TRBJ1-5; a weak D match, TRBD1 (5 bases). The V end was cut by 3 bases, the J end by 0 bases, with 9 bases between. The CDR3 totals 15 residues. Germline CDR1 and CDR2: SGHTA and FQGNSA. CDR3 in amino acids: CASSFRVGSNQPQHF. CDR3 DNA sequence: TGTGCCAGCAGCTTCAGGGTTGGTAGCAATCAGCCCCAGCATTTT.

The chain links TRBV7-2 to TRBJ2-7; 8 bases map to TRBD2. The CDR3 spans 14 residues. J lost 5 bases, V lost 5 bases, and 8 bases had no gene match. Looked up from germline, CDR1 is SGHTA and CDR2 is FQGNSA. The CDR3 DNA reads TGTGCCAGCAGCCCCGGGAGGGCCTCAGACGAGCAGTACTTC. Its protein product is CASSPGRASDEQYF. The variable domain in full, with the rest retrieved from reference TRBV7-2 and TRBJ2-7, is GAGVSQSPSNKVTEKGKDVELRCDPISGHTALYWYRQSLGQGLEFLIYFQGNSAPDKSGLPSDRFSAERTGGSVSTLTIQRTQQEDSAVYLCASSPGRASDEQYFGPGTRLTVT.

Turning to this clone: Other DNA sequences in this specimen translate into the identical CDR3. The V and J genes are TRBV29-1 and TRBJ1-1; no reliable D call. There are 13 residues in the CDR3. The germline gives CDR1 SQVTM, CDR2 ANQGSEA. V lost 2 bases, J lost 0 bases, and 7 bases lay in between. The CDR3 nucleotides read TGCAGCGTTGAACCCAGGTTGAACACTGAAGCTTTCTTT. It translates to CSVEPRLNTEAFF.

As to this clone: This sample includes further DNA sequences coding for the same CDR3. The rearrangement uses TRBV2 and TRBJ2-2; D remains ambiguous. V lost 4 bases to trimming and J lost 3 bases, with 3 bases between them. CDR3 length: 12 residues. Germline loops: CDR1 SNHLY, CDR2 FYNNEI. The CDR3 is CASSGDTGELFF. DNA of the CDR3: TGTGCCAGCAGTGGGGACACCGGGGAGCTGTTTTTT. Complete variable domain (other parts from reference TRBV2 and TRBJ2-2): EPEVTQTPSHQVTQMGQEVILRCVPISNHLYFYWYRQILGQKVEFLVSFYNNEISEKSEIFDDQFSVERPDGSNFTLKIRSTKLEDSAMYFCASSGDTGELFFGEGSRLTVL.

The chain couples TRBV6-5 to TRBJ2-2; D possibly corresponds to TRBD1 (5 bases). The CDR3 consists of 15 residues. Trimming pared 5 bases from V and 0 bases from J, leaving 10 bases between. Per the germline V gene, CDR1 is MNHEY and CDR2 is SVGAGI. CDR3 coding DNA: TGTGCCAGCAGTCGAGGACACTCGAACACCGGGGAGCTGTTTTTT. It encodes CASSRGHSNTGELFF.

V is TRBV30 and J is TRBJ1-4; no reliable D call. Germline V lookup: CDR1 GTSNPN, CDR2 SVGIG (reference sequence). The CDR3 runs 15 residues. Deletions cut 0 bases from V and 7 bases from J, with 15 bases between. The CDR3: CAWSVPSGFTEKLFF. CDR3 DNA sequence: TGTGCCTGGAGTGTACCGTCCGGTTTTACTGAAAAACTGTTTTTT.

Regarding this clone: The limits of the CDR3 on the DNA are not certain, so only TCRdb's listed CDR3 is given. The J gene is TRBJ2-1, the V gene TRBV21-1; the D segment call TRBD1 is taken from the table without a DNA check. TRBV21-1 is a pseudogene locus. The CDR3 contains 20 residues when both ends are counted. CDR3 region: CASSKDVGTGNKAGAPEQFF.